These 9 T cell receptor beta chains were all obtained from the same sample, sequenced in a study of Ad26.COV2.S vaccination and SARS-CoV-2 variants. The protocol was immunoSEQ multiplex PCR, while the TCRdb copy is restricted to in-frame clones and leaves out a portion. Of about 410,000 clones listed, about 91% are singletons. Sample treatment: over 15 received Ad26.COV2.S at low or high dose, single or two shots; a few received placebo; per-sample allocation not given. After the first vaccine or placebo injection, samples were drawn on day 63. The sample in question was peripheral blood, obtained in a trial of Ad26.COV2.S vaccine versus placebo. The receptors were gathered from a person aged 18-65 years who received the Ad26.COV2.S COVID-19 vaccine or a placebo.

This clone was counted once. V usage is TRBV12-3 or TRBV12-4 and J usage is TRBJ2-5, with TRBD2 as a possible D gene (6 bases). Between the trimmed V and J ends, which lost 2 bases and 5 bases, there was a span of 9 bases. The CDR3 contains 13 residues. The CDR3 loop reads CASSLFAGETQYF. CDR3 bases: TGTGCCAGCAGTTTATTCGCGGGGGAGACCCAGTACTTC.

The chain is built from TRBV24-1 and TRBJ2-1, with 8 bases aligning to TRBD1. There are 12 residues in the CDR3. In germline, CDR1 is KGHDR, CDR2 SFDVKD. After removal of 10 bases from V and 4 bases from J, the junction contained 2 bases not matched to a gene. The CDR3 DNA reads TGTGCCACTCGGGACAGGTACAATGAGCAGTTCTTC. Its translation: CATRDRYNEQFF.

V is TRBV7-3 and J is TRBJ2-3; 14 bases fit TRBD2. Losses at the gene ends were 5 bases for V and 2 bases for J; bases not matched to a gene: 3. This CDR3 has 16 amino acids. Germline V gene sequence: CDR1 SGHTA, CDR2 FQGTGA. The DNA for the CDR3 is TGTGCCAGCAGCCAGGGACTAGCGGGAGTCACAGATACGCAGTATTTT. It encodes CASSQGLAGVTDTQYF.

The chain uses TRBV28 and TRBJ1-3; D uncertain. CDR1 and CDR2 (germline): MDHEN, SYDVKM. V gave up 6 bases and J gave up 0 bases, with 9 bases separating them. The CDR3 sequence is 14 residues long. In DNA form, the CDR3 reads TGTGCCAGCAGCCTACAGAGCTCTGGAAACACCATATATTTT. Translation gives CASSLQSSGNTIYF.

The chain is built from TRBV12-5 and TRBJ2-7; 8 bases agree with TRBD1. V gave up 0 bases and J gave up 4 bases; unmatched junction bases: 5. CDR1 is LGHNT, CDR2 FRNRAP, per germline. This CDR3 is built from 15 residues. The CDR3 protein is CASGLVDRVYYEQYF. The CDR3, as DNA: TGTGCTAGTGGTTTGGTGGACAGGGTTTATTACGAGCAGTACTTC.

The V call is TRBV18, the J call TRBJ1-2, with D possibly being TRBD1 (5 bases). The CDR3 contains 13 residues. Germline-derived CDR1 and CDR2 are KGHSH and LQKENI. V shed 2 bases and J shed 8 bases, with 12 bases lying between them. Here the CDR3 DNA reads TGTGCCAGCTCACCATCCAGGGAGGGAGGCTACACCTTC. Encoded protein: CASSPSREGGYTF.

This clone was recorded only once. V is TRBV6-1 and J is TRBJ2-3, with D perhaps matching TRBD1 or TRBD2 (5 bases each). Trimming removed 1 base at V and 4 bases at J, with 18 bases between. The length of the CDR3 is 17 residues. The germline V gene has CDR1 MNHNS and CDR2 SASEGT. CDR3 loop: CASSEESPGTAPDTQYF. The DNA for the CDR3 is TGTGCCAGCAGTGAAGAGTCCCCGGGGACGGCCCCAGATACGCAGTATTTT.

The chain's CDR3 is CASSRDRLGDTQYF. The CDR3 bases are TGTGCCAGCAGCCGGGACCGACTGGGGGATACGCAGTATTTT. This chain joins TRBV6-5 and TRBJ2-3; D is perhaps TRBD1 or TRBD2 (5 bases each). Germline V gives CDR1 MNHEY, CDR2 SVGAGI. The CDR3 runs to 14 residues. V gave up 6 bases and J gave up 6 bases, with 16 bases separating them.

The chain links TRBV7-9 to TRBJ1-1, with D hard to call. Germline CDR1 reads SEHNR; CDR2 reads FQNEAQ (reference sequence). CDR3 size: 15 residues. V was trimmed by 6 bases and J by 2 bases, leaving 16 bases between them. Here the CDR3 reads CASRASGSANTEAFF. CDR3 sequence (DNA): TGTGCCAGCAGGGCGTCCGGGTCCGCCAACACTGAAGCTTTCTTT.